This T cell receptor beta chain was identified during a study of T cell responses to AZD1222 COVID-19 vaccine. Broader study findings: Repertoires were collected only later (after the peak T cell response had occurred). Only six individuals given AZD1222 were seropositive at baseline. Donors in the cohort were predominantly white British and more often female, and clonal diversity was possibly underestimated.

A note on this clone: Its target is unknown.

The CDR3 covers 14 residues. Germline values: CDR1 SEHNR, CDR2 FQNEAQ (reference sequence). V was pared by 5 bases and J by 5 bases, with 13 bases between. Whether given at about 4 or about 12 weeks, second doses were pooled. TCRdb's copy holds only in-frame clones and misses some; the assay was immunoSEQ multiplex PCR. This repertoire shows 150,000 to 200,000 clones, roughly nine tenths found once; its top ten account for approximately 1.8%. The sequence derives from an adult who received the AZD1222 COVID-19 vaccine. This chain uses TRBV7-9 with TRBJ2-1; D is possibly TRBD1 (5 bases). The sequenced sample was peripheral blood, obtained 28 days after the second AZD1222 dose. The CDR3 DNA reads TGTGCCAGCAGCCCCCAGGGCATGCACAATGAGCAGTTCTTC. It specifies CASSPQGMHNEQFF.